Following are 22 T cell receptor beta chains from one sample sequenced in a study of circulating and synovial CD4+ cells in juvenile arthritis. Using immunoSEQ multiplex PCR, the repertoire was profiled, and TCRdb retains in-frame clones only, with some absent. Of about 39,000 clones listed, 90% to 95% were seen once; the top ten hold 0.7%. Sequencing was carried out using CD4+ T cells from blood. The receptors were gathered from a human donor with juvenile idiopathic arthritis.

This chain connects TRBV6-6 to TRBJ1-4; TRBD1 aligns across 9 bases. The CDR3 runs to 13 residues. CDR1 and CDR2 (germline): MNHNY, SVGAGI (reference sequence). V lost 2 bases, J lost 10 bases, and 2 bases stayed unmatched. The CDR3 DNA follows: TGTGCCAGCAGTTACGGGACAGGGAGAAAACTGTTTTTT. Translation: CASSYGTGRKLFF.

The rearrangement uses TRBV7-2 and TRBJ2-5; 9 nucleotides align to TRBD2. J was trimmed by 4 bases and V by 4 bases; bases with no gene match: 10. In germline, CDR1 is SGHTA, CDR2 FQGNSA. The CDR3 is made up of 16 amino acids. The CDR3 nucleotides are TGTGCCAGCAGCTCCAGTGGCGGGGGGGCTTTAGAGACCCAGTACTTC. It translates to CASSSSGGGALETQYF.

The rearrangement uses TRBV5-4 and TRBJ2-3; the match to TRBD2 covers 9 bases. The junction had 4 bases not matched to a gene; V was cut back by 6 bases and J by 2 bases. This CDR3 has 14 amino acids. Germline assignment: CDR1 SGHNT and CDR2 YYREEE (reference sequence). The CDR3 nucleotides are TGTGCCAGCACGCTAGCGGGGTACACAGATACGCAGTATTTT. It translates to CASTLAGYTDTQYF. Full variable domain (rest looked up from reference TRBV5-4 and TRBJ2-3): ETGVTQSPTHLIKTRGQQVTLRCSSQSGHNTVSWYQQALGQGPQFIFQYYREEENGRGNFPPRFSGLQFPNYSSELNVNALELDDSALYLCASTLAGYTDTQYFGPGTRLTVL.

This chain connects TRBV7-7 to TRBJ2-7; 7 bases are shared with TRBD2. Germline CDR1 and CDR2: SSHAT and FNYEAQ (reference sequence). This CDR3 spans 15 amino acids. V was pared by 5 bases and J by 2 bases, with 9 bases of the junction left unmatched. CDR3 sequence: CASSPFPGGPYEQYF. The CDR3 DNA reads as TGTGCCAGCAGCCCATTTCCGGGGGGTCCCTACGAGCAGTACTTC.

The chain uses TRBV4-3 and TRBJ2-3; 9 nucleotides line up with TRBD1. V gave up 2 bases and J gave up 5 bases; unmatched junction bases: 8. The V gene's germline CDR1 is LGHNA and CDR2 YSLEER. The CDR3 spans 16 residues. This CDR3 reads CASSQLDRGSIDTQYF. The DNA of the CDR3 is TGCGCCAGCAGCCAACTCGACAGGGGGTCTATAGATACGCAGTATTTT.

The chain employs TRBV6-5 and TRBJ2-1; 12 positions agree with TRBD2. CDR3 length: 14 residues. Per germline, CDR1 MNHEY and CDR2 SVGAGI. V shed 6 bases and J 8 bases; nucleotides not matched to a gene: 5. The CDR3 is CASRRLAGVHEQFF. CDR3 DNA: TGTGCCAGCAGAAGACTAGCGGGGGTTCATGAGCAGTTCTTC.

In this sample, this clone turned up once. This chain connects TRBV6-5 to TRBJ1-6; D gene uncertain. The V and J ends lost 4 bases and 8 bases respectively, with 15 bases between them. The CDR3 spans 15 residues. CDR1 is MNHEY and CDR2 is SVGAGI in the germline V gene. CDR3 in DNA: TGTGCCAGCAGTTCCCAGGTAGTGGGCCATTCACCCCTCCACTTT. It specifies CASSSQVVGHSPLHF.

Of note for this clone: Other DNA sequences in this sample translate to the same CDR3. The rearrangement joins TRBV7-6 to TRBJ2-1, with 8 bases that match TRBD1. The CDR3 is 18 residues long. Germline V gives CDR1 SGHVS, CDR2 FNYEAQ. Trimming cost V 5 bases and J 9 bases; bases outside gene matches: 21. This CDR3 is CASSPIPPQGAGGIEQFF. CDR3 sequence (DNA): TGTGCCAGCAGCCCGATTCCCCCGCAGGGGGCTGGGGGGATTGAGCAGTTCTTC.

V gene TRBV7-2 combines with J gene TRBJ1-6; TRBD1 aligns across 8 bases. CDR3 length: 17 residues. Germline V CDR1 and CDR2: SGHTA, FQGNSA. V was pared by 0 bases and J by 11 bases, with 12 bases of the junction left unmatched. CDR3 bases: TGTGCCAGCAGCTTAGCGCTCCTTAGGACAGGGAGTACACCCCTCCACTTT. As protein: CASSLALLRTGSTPLHF.

The J gene is TRBJ2-3, the V gene TRBV5-4; 8 bases fit TRBD2. There are 17 residues in the CDR3. The J segment lost 6 bases and the V segment lost 5 bases, leaving 17 bases of the junction unmatched. CDR1 and CDR2 (germline): SGHNT, YYREEE (reference sequence). CDR3 protein: CASRGGGSGGPKDTQYF. CDR3 bases: TGTGCCAGCAGGGGGGGTGGCAGCGGGGGCCCCAAGGATACGCAGTATTTT.

V is TRBV5-1 and J is TRBJ2-1, with 8 bases identical to TRBD2. Germline CDR1 reads SGHRS; CDR2 reads YFSETQ. Unmatched junction bases numbered 12, after V lost 3 bases and J lost 7 bases. The CDR3 runs to 16 residues. This CDR3 is CASSSLSRGGLNEQFF. The CDR3 coding sequence is TGCGCCAGCAGCTCCCTCTCACGGGGGGGCCTGAATGAGCAGTTCTTC.

This chain links TRBV6-6 with TRBJ1-1; D is ambiguous. Trimming removed 10 bases at V and 7 bases at J, with 25 bases between. There are 15 residues in the CDR3. Germline values: CDR1 MNHNY, CDR2 SVGAGI (reference sequence). CDR3 DNA: TGTGCCATCACCGGAATTACAGAGGGTTTTGGTGAAGCTTTCTTT. It codes for CAITGITEGFGEAFF.

The genes are TRBV6-4 and TRBJ2-7, with D perhaps matching TRBD1 (8 bases). The germline V gene encodes CDR1 MRHNA and CDR2 SNTAGT. The CDR3 is made up of 14 amino acids. The V end lost 4 bases, the J end lost 6 bases, and 16 bases lay between the germline ends. For the CDR3, the DNA is TGTGCCAGCAGTGGACAGGGGAGGGTTTGCGAGCAGTACTTC. It yields the protein CASSGQGRVCEQYF.

The chain employs TRBV5-4 and TRBJ2-7, with 8 bases identical to TRBD2. V lost 0 bases and J lost 4; bases outside the gene matches: 6. Germline V gives CDR1 SGHNT, CDR2 YYREEE (reference sequence). The length of the CDR3 is 15 residues. The CDR3 region has the DNA TGTGCCAGCAGCTTGGCGGGGGGGGTAGGGTACGAGCAGTACTTC. Its protein product is CASSLAGGVGYEQYF.

V and J are TRBV6-1 and TRBJ1-6; 9 nucleotides align to TRBD1. After removal of 10 bases from V and 8 bases from J, the junction contained 6 bases not matched to a gene. The CDR3 has 13 amino acids. In germline, CDR1 is MNHNS, CDR2 SASEGT. This chain's CDR3 is CATQGTGHSPLHF. The CDR3 DNA sequence: TGTGCCACCCAAGGGACAGGGCATTCACCCCTCCACTTT.

This chain joins TRBV5-1 and TRBJ2-1, with 7 bases identical to TRBD2. CDR3 length equals 15 residues. Germline V gene lookup returns CDR1 SGHRS and CDR2 YFSETQ. V trimming: 5 bases; J trimming: 0 bases; junction bases outside the gene matches: 5. DNA of the CDR3: TGCGCCAGCAGGATGGGGGGGAGCTCCTACAATGAGCAGTTCTTC. It encodes CASRMGGSSYNEQFF.

This chain connects TRBV4-1 to TRBJ1-2, with 8 bases that match TRBD1. V lost 3 bases to trimming and J lost 4 bases; unmatched junction nucleotides: 4. Germline V gives CDR1 MGHRA, CDR2 YSYEKL. This CDR3 contains 14 residues. Here the CDR3 reads CASSHPDRVYGYTF. As DNA, the CDR3 is TGCGCCAGCAGCCACCCGGACAGGGTCTATGGCTACACCTTC.

The chain is built from TRBV5-4 and TRBJ2-5, with 9 bases aligning to TRBD1. V dropped 4 bases and J dropped 4; count of bases not matched to a gene: 2. Germline CDR1 reads SGHNT; CDR2 reads YYREEE (reference sequence). CDR3 length equals 13 residues. The DNA for the CDR3 is TGTGCCAGCAGCAAGGACAGGGGAGAGACCCAGTACTTC. It yields the protein CASSKDRGETQYF.

The chain combines TRBV6-1 with TRBJ1-3; possible D gene TRBD1, 5 bases. The CDR3 extends over 14 amino acids. Trimming took off 4 bases at V and 4 bases at J, with 11 bases between the two ends. Germline-derived CDR1 and CDR2 are MNHNS and SASEGT. CDR3 sequence reads: CASSVGPTGNTIYF. CDR3 nucleotides: TGTGCCAGCAGTGTGGGGCCGACCGGAAACACCATATATTTT.

This chain joins TRBV19 and TRBJ1-5; TRBD1 aligns across 8 bases. V lost 7 bases and J lost 0; bases outside the gene matches: 5. Germline V gene sequence: CDR1 LNHDA, CDR2 SQIVND (reference sequence). The CDR3 totals 15 residues. CDR3 sequence: CASTLDRASNQPQHF. The CDR3 region has the DNA TGTGCCAGTACCCTGGACAGGGCTAGCAATCAGCCCCAGCATTTT.

The chain carries TRBV19 and TRBJ1-1; 8 nucleotides line up with TRBD1. Per germline, CDR1 LNHDA and CDR2 SQIVND (reference sequence). CDR3 size: 12 residues. V lost 4 bases to trimming and J lost 10 bases; unmatched junction nucleotides: 5. CDR3 amino acids: CASSNTGGSAFF. The CDR3 DNA reads TGTGCCAGTAGTAACACAGGGGGATCAGCTTTCTTT.

This clone was seen just once. The genes are TRBV10-3 and TRBJ1-2; no clear D. CDR3 length equals 12 residues. In germline, CDR1 is ENHRY, CDR2 SYGVKD. The V end lost 9 bases, the J end lost 2 bases, and 10 bases lay between the germline ends. Here the CDR3 DNA reads TGTGCCATTGAAACAGAGAACTATGGCTACACCTTC. Translated, it gives CAIETENYGYTF.